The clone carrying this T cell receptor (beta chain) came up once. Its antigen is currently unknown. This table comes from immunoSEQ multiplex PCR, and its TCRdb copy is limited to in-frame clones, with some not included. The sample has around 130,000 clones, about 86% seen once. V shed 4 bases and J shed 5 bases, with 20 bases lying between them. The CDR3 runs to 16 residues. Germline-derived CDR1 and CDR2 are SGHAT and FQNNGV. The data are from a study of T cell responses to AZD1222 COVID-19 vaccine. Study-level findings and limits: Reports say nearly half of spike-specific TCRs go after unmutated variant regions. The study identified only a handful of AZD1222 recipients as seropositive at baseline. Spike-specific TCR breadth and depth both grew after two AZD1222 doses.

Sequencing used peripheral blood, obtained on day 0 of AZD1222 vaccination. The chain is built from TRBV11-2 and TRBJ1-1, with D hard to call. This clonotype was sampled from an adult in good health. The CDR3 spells CASSSSNGGVGTEAFF. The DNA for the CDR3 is TGTGCCAGCAGCTCAAGCAACGGAGGCGTAGGTACTGAAGCTTTCTTT.